This T cell receptor (beta chain) is from a study of T cell clones after liver transplantation. The length of the CDR3 is 13 residues. CDR1 and CDR2 from the germline V gene are SGHRS and YFSETQ. V was cut by 0 bases and J by 7 bases, with 9 bases left in between. Assay: immunoSEQ multiplex PCR; the TCRdb copy retains only in-frame clones and omits some. Of under 150,000 clones listed, 90% are singletons. Sample: CD4+ T cells from blood, taken 12 months after liver transplant. This TCR came from a human patient who received a liver transplant. T cells may partly derive from the graft donor. The chain is built from TRBV5-1 and TRBJ2-3; D gene uncertain. This CDR3 reads CASSLDPPNTQYF. The CDR3 region has the DNA TGCGCCAGCAGCTTGGATCCCCCGAATACGCAGTATTTT.